Presented here are 23 T cell receptor beta chains from one specimen sequenced in a study of memory CD4+ T cells and cytomegalovirus serostatus. Clones were sequenced by immunoSEQ multiplex PCR, and TCRdb holds only the in-frame ones, with some missing. The sample has approximately 88,000 clones, 80% seen once. Single viable CD3+CD4+CD8-CD45RO+ cells were sorted as the memory CD4+ T cells. Sequencing used memory CD4+ T cells from blood. The receptors stem from an adult in good health and CMV-seropositive.

The sample holds a few counts of this clone. The rearrangement joins TRBV11-2 to TRBJ2-1; D unresolved. This CDR3 is 12 amino acids long. Trimming cost V 1 base and J 9 bases, with 7 bases left between them. CDR1 is SGHAT, CDR2 FQNNGV, per germline. CDR3 in DNA: TGTGCCAGCAGCTTAGGGGGTGGTGAGCAGTTCTTC. Translated: CASSLGGGEQFF.

V is TRBV14 and J is TRBJ1-2; weak D call: TRBD1 (5 bases). Germline loops: CDR1 SGHDN, CDR2 FVKESK. The CDR3 has 14 residues. The V gene lost 4 bases and the J gene lost 3 bases, with 12 bases spanning the gap. The CDR3 region has the DNA TGTGCCAGCAGCCCCATGGGACCGTACTATGGCTACACCTTC. Encoded protein: CASSPMGPYYGYTF. The variable domain in full, with the rest retrieved from reference TRBV14 and TRBJ1-2, is EAGVTQFPSHSVIEKGQTVTLRCDPISGHDNLYWYRRVMGKEIKFLLHFVKESKQDESGMPNNRFLAERTGGTYSTLKVQPAELEDSGVYFCASSPMGPYYGYTFGSGTRLTVV.

The chain recombines TRBV6-5 with TRBJ1-1; D gene ambiguous. The CDR3 length is 14 residues. V dropped 6 bases and J dropped 0 bases, with 11 bases sitting between them. Germline lookup yields CDR1 MNHEY and CDR2 SVGAGI. This chain's CDR3 is CASSVESMNTEAFF. CDR3 nucleotides: TGTGCCAGCAGCGTGGAAAGCATGAACACTGAAGCTTTCTTT.

This chain links TRBV7-3 with TRBJ2-6; possibly TRBD1 for D (5 bases). V was shortened by 2 bases and J by 2 bases, with 7 bases between the two germline ends. CDR3 size: 15 residues. Germline CDR1 is SGHTA and CDR2 is FQGTGA. CDR3 nucleotides: TGTGCCAGCAGCTTACAGGGTCCTGGGGCCAACGTCCTGACTTTC. Protein product: CASSLQGPGANVLTF.

The V and J genes are TRBV5-1 and TRBJ2-7; perhaps TRBD2 as D (6 bases). This CDR3 has 14 amino acids. Trimming shortened V by 3 bases and J by 5 bases, and 15 bases separated the two germline ends. CDR1 is SGHRS and CDR2 is YFSETQ in the germline V gene. In DNA form, the CDR3 reads TGCGCCAGCAGCTGGGGTGGGGCTAGCGACGAGCAGTACTTC. Translated, it gives CASSWGGASDEQYF.

CDR3 region: CASSLSGTSGNNEQFF. The DNA for the CDR3 is TGTGCCAGCAGCTTGTCGGGGACTAGCGGGAACAATGAGCAGTTCTTC. The chain recombines TRBV7-2 with TRBJ2-1, with 13 bases that match TRBD2. Germline V gene sequence: CDR1 SGHTA, CDR2 FQGNSA. V gave up 3 bases and J gave up 5 bases; unmatched junction bases: 4. The CDR3 length is 16 residues.

The gene calls are TRBV5-4 and TRBJ1-5; 12 bases fit TRBD1. The germline V gene encodes CDR1 SGHNT and CDR2 YYREEE (reference sequence). There are 17 residues in the CDR3. V lost 3 bases to trimming and J lost 6 bases; unmatched junction nucleotides: 10. The CDR3 spells CASSSTGTGGPSQPQHF. CDR3 in DNA: TGTGCCAGCAGCTCGACCGGGACAGGGGGCCCCAGTCAGCCCCAGCATTTT. Full variable domain (outside the CDR3, taken from reference TRBV5-4 and TRBJ1-5): ETGVTQSPTHLIKTRGQQVTLRCSSQSGHNTVSWYQQALGQGPQFIFQYYREEENGRGNFPPRFSGLQFPNYSSELNVNALELDDSALYLCASSSTGTGGPSQPQHFGDGTRLSIL.

The V and J genes are TRBV5-1 and TRBJ2-2, with D perhaps being TRBD1 or TRBD2 (6 bases each). CDR1 and CDR2 (germline): SGHRS, YFSETQ. The CDR3 is 14 amino acids. V was trimmed by 2 bases and J by 5 bases, leaving 10 bases between them. The CDR3 is CASSFVGGTGELFF. DNA of the CDR3: TGCGCCAGCAGCTTTGTAGGGGGGACCGGGGAGCTGTTTTTT.

This chain joins TRBV28 and TRBJ2-2; 10 bases map to TRBD2. The CDR3 covers 17 residues. The J segment lost 3 bases and the V segment lost 2 bases, leaving 6 bases of the junction unmatched. The germline CDR1 and CDR2 sequences are MDHEN and SYDVKM. This CDR3 is CASSLSLAGADTGELFF. In DNA, the CDR3 is TGTGCCAGCAGTTTAAGCCTAGCGGGAGCGGACACCGGGGAGCTGTTTTTT.

V and J are TRBV9 and TRBJ2-5; D is possibly TRBD1 (6 bases). CDR1 and CDR2 (germline): SGDLS, YYNGEE. This CDR3 spans 14 amino acids. Trimming took off 4 bases at V and 4 bases at J, with 14 bases between the two ends. CDR3 nucleotide sequence: TGTGCCAGCAGCACCCGACAGGTTGGAGAGACCCAGTACTTC. Its protein product is CASSTRQVGETQYF.

Concerning this clone: Distinct nucleotide sequences in the sample also encode this CDR3. The chain combines TRBV18 with TRBJ2-7, with D tentatively TRBD1 (5 bases). Trimming removed 2 bases at V and 2 bases at J, with 10 bases between. Germline loops: CDR1 KGHSH, CDR2 LQKENI. The CDR3 length is 14 residues. CDR3 region: CASSPSTGTYEQYF. CDR3 DNA sequence: TGTGCCAGCTCACCATCCACAGGAACCTACGAGCAGTACTTC.

The rearrangement uses TRBV11-3 and TRBJ2-2; the match to TRBD2 covers 9 bases. Per germline, CDR1 SGHNT and CDR2 YENEEA. The junction had 10 bases not matched to a gene; V was cut back by 4 bases and J by 7 bases. There are 16 residues in the CDR3. CDR3 loop: CASSSGGGRGGGELFF. Here the CDR3 DNA reads TGTGCCAGCAGCTCCGGGGGCGGGAGGGGTGGCGGGGAGCTGTTTTTT.

The chain uses TRBV4-1 and TRBJ2-1; 7 bases align to TRBD1. Germline CDR1 and CDR2: MGHRA and YSYEKL. The CDR3 contains 14 residues. The V segment lost 6 bases and the J segment 12 bases; nucleotides outside the gene matches: 14. In DNA, the CDR3 is TGCGCCAGCAGTCAGTCCACAGGGGCAGTTGGGCAGTTCTTC. Its translation: CASSQSTGAVGQFF.

The sample holds one count of this clone. The chain recombines TRBV27 with TRBJ1-2; a weak D match, TRBD1 (6 bases). Germline-derived CDR1 and CDR2 are MNHEY and SMNVEV (reference sequence). This CDR3 spans 17 amino acids. V was shortened by 3 bases and J by 7 bases, with 24 bases between the two germline ends. CDR3 in amino acids: CASSLGGGEGLTGGYTF. Written as DNA, the CDR3 is TGTGCCAGCAGTTTGGGAGGGGGGGAAGGACTAACTGGTGGCTACACCTTC.

The gene calls are TRBV15 and TRBJ2-3; no definite D call. The germline gives CDR1 LNHNV, CDR2 YYDKDF (reference sequence). CDR3 length: 16 amino acids. Trimming pared 3 bases from V and 0 bases from J, leaving 13 bases between. The chain's CDR3 is CATSSRYGASTDTQYF. The CDR3 DNA reads as TGTGCCACCAGCAGTAGGTACGGCGCGAGCACAGATACGCAGTATTTT.

The V and J genes are TRBV15 and TRBJ1-3; D gene ambiguous. This CDR3 contains 16 residues. V dropped 0 bases and J dropped 4 bases, with 13 bases sitting between them. CDR1 and CDR2 (germline): LNHNV, YYDKDF (reference sequence). DNA for the CDR3: TGTGCCACCAGCAGAGATGTGTCTGGGATGGGAAACACCATATATTTT. Translation gives CATSRDVSGMGNTIYF.

The V gene is TRBV6-1, the J gene TRBJ1-1; D is uncertain. V shed 10 bases and J shed 0 bases, with 12 bases lying between them. The germline CDR1 and CDR2 sequences are MNHNS and SASEGT. This CDR3 is 13 amino acids long. The CDR3 spells CATVLRVNTEAFF. CDR3 in DNA: TGTGCCACCGTACTCAGAGTGAACACTGAAGCTTTCTTT.

The chain has TRBV6-5 and TRBJ2-7; the match to TRBD2 covers 7 bases. CDR3 length equals 16 residues. V shed 4 bases, J shed 6 bases, and the junction held 15 bases outside the gene matches. Germline CDR1 is MNHEY and CDR2 is SVGAGI. DNA for the CDR3: TGTGCCAGCAGTTCCTCTCCCCCTAGCGGAGCTGCCGAGCAGTACTTC. This translates into CASSSSPPSGAAEQYF.

The V call is TRBV18, the J call TRBJ2-3; D is ambiguous. The length of the CDR3 is 14 residues. Between the trimmed V and J ends, which lost 2 bases and 0 bases, there was a span of 6 bases. CDR1 is KGHSH, CDR2 LQKENI, per germline. Here the CDR3 DNA reads TGTGCCAGCTCACCAGATTGGAGCACAGATACGCAGTATTTT. This sequence encodes CASSPDWSTDTQYF.

A single count supports this clone. This chain connects TRBV28 to TRBJ2-1; D is undetermined. V dropped 4 bases and J dropped 5 bases, with 9 bases sitting between them. The CDR3 is made up of 13 amino acids. Germline V gene data show CDR1 as MDHEN and CDR2 as SYDVKM. The CDR3, as DNA: TGTGCCAGCAGTTCTGGCCTCCACAATGAGCAGTTCTTC. It specifies CASSSGLHNEQFF.

This clone showed up just once. The gene calls are TRBV28 and TRBJ2-2; 8 nucleotides align to TRBD2. CDR3 length: 15 residues. The V segment lost 3 bases and the J segment 6 bases; nucleotides outside the gene matches: 6. Germline values: CDR1 MDHEN, CDR2 SYDVKM. The DNA of the CDR3 is TGTGCCAGCAGTTTCGCGGGGGGCCCCGCCGGGGAGCTGTTTTTT. This codes for CASSFAGGPAGELFF.

The chain joins TRBV5-1 to TRBJ1-2; TRBD1 matches 9 bases. The CDR3 is 16 residues long. Germline V lookup: CDR1 SGHRS, CDR2 YFSETQ. V dropped 0 bases and J dropped 2; count of bases not matched to a gene: 5. The CDR3 reads CASSLGSQGANYGYTF. In DNA, the CDR3 is TGCGCCAGCAGCTTGGGATCACAGGGGGCAAACTATGGCTACACCTTC. The variable domain in full, with the rest retrieved from reference TRBV5-1 and TRBJ1-2, is KAGVTQTPRYLIKTRGQQVTLSCSPISGHRSVSWYQQTPGQGLQFLFEYFSETQRNKGNFPGRFSGRQFSNSRSEMNVSTLELGDSALYLCASSLGSQGANYGYTFGSGTRLTVV.

With regard to this clone: One end of the junction fails to match germline, which may point to a read error. V gene TRBV11-2 combines with J gene TRBJ2-7; D unresolved. The CDR3 contains 12 residues. Germline V gives CDR1 SGHAT, CDR2 FQNNGV. The CDR3 nucleotides are TGTGCCAGCAGCTCCCTTTTTGGCGGTTGGGGCTTC. Translated, it gives CASSSLFGGWGF.